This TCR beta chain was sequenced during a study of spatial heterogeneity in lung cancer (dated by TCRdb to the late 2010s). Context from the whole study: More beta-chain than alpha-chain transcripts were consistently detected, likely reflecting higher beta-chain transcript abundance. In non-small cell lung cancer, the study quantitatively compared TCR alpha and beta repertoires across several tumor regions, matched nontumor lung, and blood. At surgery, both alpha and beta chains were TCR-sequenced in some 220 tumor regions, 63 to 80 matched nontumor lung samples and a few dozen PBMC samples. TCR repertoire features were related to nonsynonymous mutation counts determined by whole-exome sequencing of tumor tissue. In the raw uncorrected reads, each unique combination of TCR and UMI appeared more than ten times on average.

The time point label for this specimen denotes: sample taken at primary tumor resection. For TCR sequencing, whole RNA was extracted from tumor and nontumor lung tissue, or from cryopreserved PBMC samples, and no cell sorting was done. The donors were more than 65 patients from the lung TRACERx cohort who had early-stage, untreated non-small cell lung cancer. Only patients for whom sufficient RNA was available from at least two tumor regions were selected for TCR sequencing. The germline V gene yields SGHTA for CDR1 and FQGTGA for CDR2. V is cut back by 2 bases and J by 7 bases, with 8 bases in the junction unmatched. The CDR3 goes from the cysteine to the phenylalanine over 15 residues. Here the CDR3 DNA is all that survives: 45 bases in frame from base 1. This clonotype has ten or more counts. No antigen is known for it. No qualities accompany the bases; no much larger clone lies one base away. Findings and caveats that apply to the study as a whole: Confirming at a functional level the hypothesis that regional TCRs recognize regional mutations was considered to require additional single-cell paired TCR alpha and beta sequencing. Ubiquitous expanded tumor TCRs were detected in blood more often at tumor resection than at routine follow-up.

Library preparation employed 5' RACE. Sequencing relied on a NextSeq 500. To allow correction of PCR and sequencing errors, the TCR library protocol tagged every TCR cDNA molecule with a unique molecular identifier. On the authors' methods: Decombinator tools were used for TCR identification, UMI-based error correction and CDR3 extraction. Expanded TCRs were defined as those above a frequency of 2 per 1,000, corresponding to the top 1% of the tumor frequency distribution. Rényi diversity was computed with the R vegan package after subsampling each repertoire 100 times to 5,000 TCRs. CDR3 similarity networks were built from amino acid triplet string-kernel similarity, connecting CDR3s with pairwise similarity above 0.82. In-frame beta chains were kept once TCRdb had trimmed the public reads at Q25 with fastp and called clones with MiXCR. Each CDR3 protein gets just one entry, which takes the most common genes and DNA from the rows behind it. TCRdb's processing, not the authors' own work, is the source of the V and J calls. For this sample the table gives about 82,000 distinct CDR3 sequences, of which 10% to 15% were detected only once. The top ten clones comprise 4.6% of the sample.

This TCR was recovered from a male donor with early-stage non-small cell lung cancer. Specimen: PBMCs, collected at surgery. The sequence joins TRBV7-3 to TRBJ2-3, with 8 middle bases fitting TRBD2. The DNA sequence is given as TGTGCCAGCAGCTTATCGACGGGGGGGCTTAATACGCAGTATTTT. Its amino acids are CASSLSTGGLNTQYF.